A single sample is the source of the 21 T cell receptor beta chains below, sequenced in a study of cytomegalovirus exposure and HLA in healthy donors. Use of 60 Vbeta and 13 Jbeta primers characterized the PCR. Libraries were prepared by immunoSEQ multiplex PCR; TCRdb keeps only in-frame clonotypes and omits some of them. The sample lists 220,000 or so clones, under 80% occurring once. Sequencing was done on a sample of PBMCs. Receptors originate from a young woman in good health and CMV-seronegative.

To note about this clone: At one of its ends the junction is not consistent with the germline gene, which may arise from a read error. The rearrangement joins TRBV5-8 to TRBJ2-7; tentatively, D is TRBD2 (5 bases). Germline values: CDR1 SGHTS, CDR2 YDEGEE. This CDR3 region has 10 residues. The CDR3 DNA is TGTGCCAGCAGCTTGGGGTCGGCGGGCTTC. Residues: CASSLGSAGF.

Remarks on this clone: Other DNA sequences in the sample encode the same CDR3. V usage is TRBV15 and J usage is TRBJ1-5; maybe TRBD1 (5 bases). The germline V gene has CDR1 LNHNV and CDR2 YYDKDF (reference sequence). V lost 0 bases, J lost 3 bases, and 12 bases lay in between. The CDR3 has 16 residues. CDR3 protein: CATSRDRGQFNQPQHF. As DNA, the CDR3 is TGTGCCACCAGCAGAGACCGAGGACAATTCAATCAGCCCCAGCATTTT.

This clone was seen only once. The chain is built from TRBV7-9 and TRBJ1-6; 9 bases are shared with TRBD1. Germline lookup yields CDR1 SEHNR and CDR2 FQNEAQ (reference sequence). The V gene end was trimmed by 5 bases and the J gene end by 11 bases; junction bases not matched to a gene: 10. CDR3 length: 15 amino acids. The CDR3 region is CASSPDRGHLAPLHF. CDR3 bases: TGTGCCAGCAGCCCGGACAGGGGTCATTTAGCACCCCTCCACTTT.

The rearrangement links TRBV9 to TRBJ2-7; 9 bases fit TRBD1. Germline CDR1 and CDR2: SGDLS and YYNGEE. The V and J ends lost 3 bases and 3 bases, in that order; junction bases with no gene match: 7. The CDR3 contains 15 residues. The CDR3 sequence is CASSADGTGNYEQYF. The CDR3 coding sequence is TGTGCCAGCAGCGCAGACGGGACAGGGAACTACGAGCAGTACTTC.

This chain joins TRBV11-2 and TRBJ2-3, with unresolved D. This CDR3 is built from 15 residues. Trimming left V 1 base short and J 2 bases short, with 10 bases between. The germline V gene encodes CDR1 SGHAT and CDR2 FQNNGV. CDR3 region: CASSLGVAPTDTQYF. In DNA, the CDR3 is TGTGCCAGCAGCTTAGGAGTAGCTCCCACAGATACGCAGTATTTT.

This sequence joins TRBV7-9 and TRBJ1-2; TRBD1 is a possible D gene (5 bases). Germline-derived CDR1 and CDR2 are SEHNR and FQNEAQ (reference sequence). This CDR3 has 14 residues. Trimming left V 3 bases short and J 6 bases short, with 14 bases between. The CDR3 loop reads CASSLLAGFDGYTF. Here the CDR3 DNA reads TGTGCCAGCAGCTTGTTGGCAGGGTTTGATGGCTACACCTTC.

This chain uses TRBV19 with TRBJ2-1, with 8 positions matching TRBD2. Per germline, CDR1 LNHDA and CDR2 SQIVND (reference sequence). CDR3 length equals 14 residues. V shed 5 bases and J 7 bases; nucleotides not matched to a gene: 7. CDR3 protein: CASSLAGGVNEQFF. Here the CDR3 DNA reads TGTGCCAGTAGTCTGGCGGGAGGAGTTAATGAGCAGTTCTTC.

V gene TRBV2 combines with J gene TRBJ2-7; 10 nucleotides line up with TRBD1. The CDR3 sequence is 12 residues long. CDR1 and CDR2 from the germline V gene are SNHLY and FYNNEI. Germline trimming cut 6 bases from V and 4 bases from J; bases unmatched to any gene: 0. Here the CDR3 reads CASRDRGYEQYF. The CDR3 DNA reads TGTGCCAGCAGGGACAGGGGGTACGAGCAGTACTTC.

The rearrangement uses TRBV29-1 and TRBJ1-2; D unclear. V was pared by 3 bases and J by 5 bases, with 7 bases between. CDR1 is SQVTM and CDR2 is ANQGSEA in the germline V gene. The CDR3 loop spans 11 amino acids. CDR3 residues: CSVESGYGYTF. For the CDR3, the DNA is TGCAGCGTTGAGTCCGGGTATGGCTACACCTTC.

The V and J genes are TRBV5-6 and TRBJ1-1, with 7 bases lining up with TRBD1. This CDR3 is 15 amino acids long. CDR1 is SGHDT and CDR2 is YYEEEE in the germline V gene. V shed 2 bases and J 6 bases; nucleotides not matched to a gene: 10. CDR3 DNA sequence: TGTGCCAGCAGCTTTTACCAGGGGGTTATGGCTGAAGCTTTCTTT. It yields the protein CASSFYQGVMAEAFF. Together with reference TRBV5-6 and TRBJ1-1, the CDR3 gives the full variable domain: DAGVTQSPTHLIKTRGQQVTLRCSPKSGHDTVSWYQQALGQGPQFIFQYYEEEERQRGNFPDRFSGHQFPNYSSELNVNALLLGDSALYLCASSFYQGVMAEAFFGQGTRLTVV.

The chain recombines TRBV6-1 with TRBJ1-3, with 7 nucleotides matching TRBD1. Germline CDR1 and CDR2: MNHNS and SASEGT. There are 15 residues in the CDR3. V lost 4 bases, J lost 0 bases, and 3 bases stayed unmatched. CDR3: CASSVTGDSGNTIYF. For the CDR3, the DNA is TGTGCCAGCAGTGTCACAGGGGACTCTGGAAACACCATATATTTT.

The count of this clone is one. This chain joins TRBV12-5 and TRBJ1-6; D might be TRBD1 (5 bases). The V end lost 5 bases, the J end lost 2 bases, and 7 bases lay between the germline ends. The CDR3 is 14 residues long. Germline V gene data show CDR1 as LGHNT and CDR2 as FRNRAP. CDR3 residues: CASGTGPYNSPLHF. Written as DNA, the CDR3 is TGTGCTAGTGGTACAGGTCCCTATAATTCACCCCTCCACTTT.

The chain combines TRBV7-9 with TRBJ2-7; 11 nucleotides align to TRBD2. This CDR3 is built from 15 residues. With 4 bases clipped from V and 5 bases from J, the junction kept 7 bases outside the gene matches. Germline CDR1 reads SEHNR; CDR2 reads FQNEAQ (reference sequence). The CDR3: CASSSIAGGPDEQYF. CDR3 DNA sequence: TGTGCCAGCAGCTCGATAGCGGGAGGGCCGGACGAGCAGTACTTC.

This rearrangement joins TRBV6-5 to TRBJ2-7, with a tentative D call TRBD2 (6 bases). The CDR3 length is 13 residues. V shed 8 bases and J shed 9 bases, with 20 bases lying between them. The germline V gene has CDR1 MNHEY and CDR2 SVGAGI. The CDR3 coding sequence is TGTGCCAGCCACCGGGGGATTGGAACTCGGCAGTACTTC. It translates to CASHRGIGTRQYF.

CDR3 bases: TGTGCCAGCAGCCCCACAGGGGTTCTTGAAGCTTTCTTT. This encodes CASSPTGVLEAFF. The chain links TRBV7-9 to TRBJ1-1; 7 nucleotides line up with TRBD1. The trim removed 5 bases at V and 7 bases at J, leaving 7 bases unmatched. The CDR3 covers 13 residues. Looked up from germline, CDR1 is SEHNR and CDR2 is FQNEAQ (reference sequence). The full variable domain, with the rest looked up from reference TRBV7-9 and TRBJ1-1, is DTGVSQNPRHKITKRGQNVTFRCDPISEHNRLYWYRQTLGQGPEFLTYFQNEAQLEKSRLLSDRFSAERPKGSFSTLEIQRTEQGDSAMYLCASSPTGVLEAFFGQGTRLTVV.

This clone was seen just once. The chain is built from TRBV11-3 and TRBJ2-6, with TRBD1 matching over 7 bases. J gave up 0 bases and V 10 bases, and 15 bases lay outside the gene matches. Germline-derived CDR1 and CDR2 are SGHNT and YENEEA. The CDR3 has 18 amino acids. The CDR3 DNA follows: TGTGCCATCCAACACCGGGACAGAACCTTCTCTGGGGCCAACGTCCTGACTTTC. Its translation is CAIQHRDRTFSGANVLTF.

The chain links TRBV19 to TRBJ1-4; a possible D gene is TRBD1 (5 bases). The germline V gene has CDR1 LNHDA and CDR2 SQIVND (reference sequence). The CDR3 extends over 13 amino acids. V lost 3 bases and J lost 10, with 12 bases in between. Written as DNA, the CDR3 is TGTGCCAGTAGTATCCGGGGGGAGGGAAAACTGTTTTTT. It specifies CASSIRGEGKLFF.

The V call is TRBV10-3, the J call TRBJ2-3; D is possibly TRBD2 (7 bases). V lost 10 bases, J lost 4 bases, and 27 bases lay in between. In germline, CDR1 is ENHRY, CDR2 SYGVKD. CDR3 length: 17 amino acids. CDR3 bases: TGTGCCACCTCCGGGGGGCCGGTATTTGAAGGCGCAGATACGCAGTATTTT. Translation: CATSGGPVFEGADTQYF.

The rearrangement links TRBV6-1 to TRBJ1-2; D gene ambiguous. CDR3 length: 15 amino acids. The V gene's germline CDR1 is MNHNS and CDR2 SASEGT. V was cut by 1 base and J by 2 bases, with 11 bases left in between. The CDR3 DNA is TGTGCCAGCAGTGAAGGTCCCGCGGGAAACTATGGCTACACCTTC. This translates into CASSEGPAGNYGYTF.

The V call is TRBV10-3, the J call TRBJ2-3, with TRBD2 matching over 13 bases. Germline CDR1 ENHRY, CDR2 SYGVKD. The CDR3 is made up of 15 amino acids. The V segment lost 6 bases and the J segment 3 bases; nucleotides outside the gene matches: 3. The CDR3 loop reads CAIRLAGGGTDTQYF. DNA for the CDR3: TGTGCCATCAGACTAGCGGGAGGGGGGACAGATACGCAGTATTTT.

The chain couples TRBV7-2 to TRBJ1-1, with 7 bases aligning to TRBD1. Germline lookup yields CDR1 SGHTA and CDR2 FQGNSA. V shed 6 bases and J 0 bases; nucleotides not matched to a gene: 7. The CDR3 totals 15 residues. The CDR3 loop reads CASSQQTGLNTEAFF. The CDR3 nucleotides read TGTGCCAGCAGTCAACAGACAGGGCTGAACACTGAAGCTTTCTTT.